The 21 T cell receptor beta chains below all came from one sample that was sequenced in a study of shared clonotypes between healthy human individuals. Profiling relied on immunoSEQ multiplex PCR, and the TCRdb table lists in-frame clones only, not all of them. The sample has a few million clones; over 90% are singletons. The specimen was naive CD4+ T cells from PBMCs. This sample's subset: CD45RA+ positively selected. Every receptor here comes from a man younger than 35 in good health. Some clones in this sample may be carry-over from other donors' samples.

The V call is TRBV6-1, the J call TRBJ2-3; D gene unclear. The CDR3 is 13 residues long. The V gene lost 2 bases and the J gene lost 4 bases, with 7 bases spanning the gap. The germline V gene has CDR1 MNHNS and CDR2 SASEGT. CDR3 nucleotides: TGTGCCAGCAGTGAACATTTCCCAGATACGCAGTATTTT. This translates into CASSEHFPDTQYF.

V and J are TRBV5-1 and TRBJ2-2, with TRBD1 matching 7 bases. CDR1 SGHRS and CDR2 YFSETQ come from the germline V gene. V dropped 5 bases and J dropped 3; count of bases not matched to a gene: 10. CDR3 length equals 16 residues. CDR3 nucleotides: TGCGCCAGCAGGGACAGGTTAGGGGGATACACCGGGGAGCTGTTTTTT. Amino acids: CASRDRLGGYTGELFF.

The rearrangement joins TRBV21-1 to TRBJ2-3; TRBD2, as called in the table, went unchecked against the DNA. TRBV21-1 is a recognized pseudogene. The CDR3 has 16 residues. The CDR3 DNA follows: TGTGCCAGCATAGGACCGGGACTAGCTAGGACAGATACGCAGTATTTT. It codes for CASIGPGLARTDTQYF.

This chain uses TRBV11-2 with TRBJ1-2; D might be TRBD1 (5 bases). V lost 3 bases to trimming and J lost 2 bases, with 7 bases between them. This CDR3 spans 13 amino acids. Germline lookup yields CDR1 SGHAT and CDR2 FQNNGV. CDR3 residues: CASSLGGNYGYTF. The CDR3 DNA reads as TGTGCCAGCAGCTTGGGGGGAAACTATGGCTACACCTTC.

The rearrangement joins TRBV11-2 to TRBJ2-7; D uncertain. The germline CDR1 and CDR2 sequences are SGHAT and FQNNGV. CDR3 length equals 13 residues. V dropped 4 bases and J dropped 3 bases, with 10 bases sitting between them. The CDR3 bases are TGTGCCAGCAGCTCGCCGATAGACTACGAGCAGTACTTC. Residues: CASSSPIDYEQYF.

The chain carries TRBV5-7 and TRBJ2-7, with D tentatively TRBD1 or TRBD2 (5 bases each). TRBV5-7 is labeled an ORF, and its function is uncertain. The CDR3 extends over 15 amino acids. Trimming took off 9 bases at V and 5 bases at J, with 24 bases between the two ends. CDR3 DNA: TGTGCCACTCCCCCGGGGAAAGGGGCTAGGAACGAGCAGTACTTC. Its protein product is CATPPGKGARNEQYF.

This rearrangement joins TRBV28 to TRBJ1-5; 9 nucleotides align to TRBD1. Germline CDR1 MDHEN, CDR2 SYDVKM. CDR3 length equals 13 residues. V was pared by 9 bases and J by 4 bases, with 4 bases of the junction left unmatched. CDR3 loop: CASKTGGNQPQHF. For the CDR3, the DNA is TGTGCCAGTAAGACAGGGGGAAATCAGCCCCAGCATTTT. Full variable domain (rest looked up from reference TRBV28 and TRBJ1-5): DVKVTQSSRYLVKRTGEKVFLECVQDMDHENMFWYRQDPGLGLRLIYFSYDVKMKEKGDIPEGYSVSREKKERFSLILESASTNQTSMYLCASKTGGNQPQHFGDGTRLSIL.

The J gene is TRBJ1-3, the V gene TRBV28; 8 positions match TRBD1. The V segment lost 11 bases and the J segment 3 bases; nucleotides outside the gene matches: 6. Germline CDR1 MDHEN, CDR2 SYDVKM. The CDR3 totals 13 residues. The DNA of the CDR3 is TGTGCCGACCGCGGACAGGGTGGAAACACCATATATTTT. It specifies CADRGQGGNTIYF.

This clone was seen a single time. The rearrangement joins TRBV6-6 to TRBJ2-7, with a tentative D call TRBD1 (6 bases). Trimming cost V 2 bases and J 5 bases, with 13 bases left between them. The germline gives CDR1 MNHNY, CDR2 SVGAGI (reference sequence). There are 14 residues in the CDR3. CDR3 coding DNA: TGTGCCAGCAGTTACCCAGGACAGACCAACGAGCAGTACTTC. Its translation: CASSYPGQTNEQYF.

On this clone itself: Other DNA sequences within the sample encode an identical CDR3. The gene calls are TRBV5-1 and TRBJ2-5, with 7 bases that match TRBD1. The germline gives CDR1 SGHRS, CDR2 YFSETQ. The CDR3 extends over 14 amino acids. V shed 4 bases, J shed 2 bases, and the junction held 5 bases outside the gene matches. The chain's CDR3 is CASSHGTVQETQYF. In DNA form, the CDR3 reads TGCGCCAGCAGCCACGGGACAGTGCAAGAGACCCAGTACTTC.

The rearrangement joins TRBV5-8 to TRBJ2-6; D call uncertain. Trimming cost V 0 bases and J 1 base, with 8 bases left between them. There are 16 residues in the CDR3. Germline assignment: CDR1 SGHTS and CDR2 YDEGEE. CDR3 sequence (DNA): TGTGCCAGCAGCTTGGCTACATCTTCTGGGGCCAACGTCCTGACTTTC. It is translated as CASSLATSSGANVLTF.

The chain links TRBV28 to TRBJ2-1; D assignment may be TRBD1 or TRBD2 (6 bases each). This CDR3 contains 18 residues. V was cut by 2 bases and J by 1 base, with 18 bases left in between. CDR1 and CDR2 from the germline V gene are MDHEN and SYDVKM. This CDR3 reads CASSLTFPGAGSYNEQFF. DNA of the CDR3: TGTGCCAGCAGTTTAACGTTTCCGGGGGCCGGTTCCTACAATGAGCAGTTCTTC.

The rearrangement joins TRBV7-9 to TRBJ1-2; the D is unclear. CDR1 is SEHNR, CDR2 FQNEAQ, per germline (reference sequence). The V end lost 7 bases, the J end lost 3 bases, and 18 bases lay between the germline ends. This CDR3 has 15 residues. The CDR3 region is CASTTPGSTYYGYTF. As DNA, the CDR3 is TGTGCCAGCACAACCCCGGGGAGCACATACTATGGCTACACCTTC.

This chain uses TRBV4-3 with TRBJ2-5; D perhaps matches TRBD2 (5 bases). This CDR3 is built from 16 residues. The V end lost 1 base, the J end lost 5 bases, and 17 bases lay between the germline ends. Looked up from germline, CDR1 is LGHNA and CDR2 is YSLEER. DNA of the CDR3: TGCGCCAGCAGCCAAGCGATTGGGAGAGGCAGGGAGACCCAGTACTTC. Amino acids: CASSQAIGRGRETQYF.

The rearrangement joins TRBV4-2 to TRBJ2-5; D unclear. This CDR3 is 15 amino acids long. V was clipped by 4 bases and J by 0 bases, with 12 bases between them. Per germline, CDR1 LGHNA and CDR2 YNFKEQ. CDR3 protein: CASSPAVAYQETQYF. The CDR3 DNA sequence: TGTGCCAGCAGCCCCGCGGTGGCTTACCAAGAGACCCAGTACTTC.

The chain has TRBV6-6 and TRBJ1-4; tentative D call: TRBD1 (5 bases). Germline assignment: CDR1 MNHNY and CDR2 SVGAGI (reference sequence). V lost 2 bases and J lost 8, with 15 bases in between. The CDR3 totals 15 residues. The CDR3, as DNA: TGTGCCAGCAGTTACCTTGGGGGGAGTCGAGAAAAACTGTTTTTT. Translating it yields CASSYLGGSREKLFF.

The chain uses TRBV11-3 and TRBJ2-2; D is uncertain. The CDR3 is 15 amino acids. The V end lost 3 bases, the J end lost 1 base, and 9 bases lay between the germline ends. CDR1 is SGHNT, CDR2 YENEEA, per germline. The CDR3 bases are TGTGCCAGCAGCTTCATGCGACAGAACACCGGGGAGCTGTTTTTT. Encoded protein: CASSFMRQNTGELFF.

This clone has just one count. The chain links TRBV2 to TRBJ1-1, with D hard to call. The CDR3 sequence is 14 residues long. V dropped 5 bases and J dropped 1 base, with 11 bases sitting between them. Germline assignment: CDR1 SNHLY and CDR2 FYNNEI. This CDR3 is CASSYRNPNTEAFF. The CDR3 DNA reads TGTGCCAGCAGTTACCGGAATCCGAACACTGAAGCTTTCTTT.

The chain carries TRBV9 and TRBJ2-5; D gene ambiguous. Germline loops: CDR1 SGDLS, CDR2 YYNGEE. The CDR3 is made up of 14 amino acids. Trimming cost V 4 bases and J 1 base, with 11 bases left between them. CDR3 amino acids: CASSPLSPQETQYF. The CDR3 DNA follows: TGTGCCAGCAGCCCCCTGTCGCCCCAAGAGACCCAGTACTTC.

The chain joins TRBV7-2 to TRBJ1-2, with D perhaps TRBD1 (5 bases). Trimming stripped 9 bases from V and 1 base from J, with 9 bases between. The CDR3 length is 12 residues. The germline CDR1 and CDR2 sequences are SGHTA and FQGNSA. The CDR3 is CASSQGNYGYTF. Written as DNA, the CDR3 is TGTGCCAGTTCTCAGGGTAACTATGGCTACACCTTC. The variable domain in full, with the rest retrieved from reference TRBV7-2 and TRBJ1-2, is GAGVSQSPSNKVTEKGKDVELRCDPISGHTALYWYRQSLGQGLEFLIYFQGNSAPDKSGLPSDRFSAERTGGSVSTLTIQRTQQEDSAVYLCASSQGNYGYTFGSGTRLTVV.

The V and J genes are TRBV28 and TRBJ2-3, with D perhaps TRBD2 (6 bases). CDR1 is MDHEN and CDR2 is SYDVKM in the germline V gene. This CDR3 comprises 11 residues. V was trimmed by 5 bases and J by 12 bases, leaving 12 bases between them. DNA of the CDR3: TGTGCCAGCAGTCCCGGGACTCTTCAGTATTTT. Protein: CASSPGTLQYF. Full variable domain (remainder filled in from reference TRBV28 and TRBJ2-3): DVKVTQSSRYLVKRTGEKVFLECVQDMDHENMFWYRQDPGLGLRLIYFSYDVKMKEKGDIPEGYSVSREKKERFSLILESASTNQTSMYLCASSPGTLQYFGPGTRLTVL.